Given below is one T cell receptor (beta chain) in context. What antigen it recognizes has not been identified. Within one base of it there is no much larger clone, and no base qualities were kept. The data were obtained in a study of T cell repertoires in cytomegalovirus infection (dated 2019 in TCRdb). With respect to the entire study: The peptide stimulations were aimed at well-studied HLA-B-restricted epitopes as well as recently identified HLA-C-restricted CMV epitopes, whose presentation resists viral immunomodulation. Because public TCR beta signatures pointed to carriage of CMV infection together with the matching HLA type, the HLA type of each donor mattered for the analysis. Overall study results and their limits: In both this cohort and an independent roughly 350-donor cohort, the cumulative frequency of public TCR beta family members distinguished carriers of CMV infection plus the relevant HLA type. The ex vivo response was dominated by HLA-C-restricted CMV-specific TCR beta clonotypes, which also provided the single most frequent clonotype in two of eight donors.

The germline V gene gives CDR1 as LGHNA and CDR2 as YSLEER. The CDR3 covers 14 residues, taking in both the cysteine and the phenylalanine. The read is trimmed to its CDR3 DNA, 42 bases read in frame from base 1. V trim: 4 bases; J trim: 8 bases; unmatched bases: 7. In light of the paper, this sample's treatment or condition label describes: in vitro stimulation with specific CMV peptide epitopes to enrich CMV-specific T cells. The instrument given in TCRdb is Illumina HiSeq 1500. In TCRdb, the public reads were trimmed at Q25 with fastp and aligned with MiXCR, with productive beta chains retained. Each CDR3 protein gets just one entry, which takes the most common genes and DNA from the rows behind it. Here the sample has roughly 46,000 distinct CDR3 sequences; roughly 19% occur a single time. The ten largest account for roughly 50% of the sample.

This chain joins TRBV4-3 to TRBJ2-1, and TRBD1 matches 8 of the central bases. This TCR came from a human donor in good health (CMV status not recorded). Some clones in this sample may be carry-over from other donors' samples. This material consisted of CD8+ T cells from cultured PBMCs, taken from culture after CMV antigen stimulation. The nucleotides are TGCGCCAGCAGCCCGGACAGGGAGGTCGATGAGCAGTTCTTC. It translates as CASSPDREVDEQFF.